This T cell receptor beta chain comes out of a study of OX40 agonist ivuxolimab in advanced cancers. As for the study in general: Patients were dosed with the agonistic anti-OX40 (CD134) antibody ivuxolimab. Patients in dose escalation had liver, melanoma, kidney or head and neck cancers. Having had anti-PD-1, anti-PD-L1 or anti-CTLA-4 therapy before was allowed, and around 39% had some.

Autoimmune disease history or systemic immunosuppression barred patients. V was clipped by 5 bases and J by 6 bases; unmatched bases: 12. The CDR3 sequence is 15 residues long. CDR1 is SGHVS and CDR2 is FQNEAQ in the germline V gene. Sequenced by immunoSEQ multiplex PCR; TCRdb stores in-frame clones only, minus some. This table has tens of thousands of clones, under 85% appearing once. The V gene is TRBV7-8, the J gene TRBJ2-7, with 8 bases that match TRBD1. Specimen: CD4+ or CD8+ T cells sorted from blood, collected in a trial of the OX40 agonist ivuxolimab. This receptor was taken from an adult with an advanced solid tumor such as melanoma, head and neck, liver or kidney cancer. CDR3 coding DNA: TGTGCCAGCAGCCCCCGGGGGCCAGGGGGCGGCGAGCAGTACTTC. Protein: CASSPRGPGGGEQYF.